These T cell receptor beta chains were read from a single sample in a study of CD8 T cells in ankylosing spondylitis. TCRdb recomputed calls from the 5' RACE reads with MiXCR, one row per CDR3 protein. The sample lists about 90,000 distinct CDR3 sequences, around 8.5% occurring once. The sequenced material came from blood, either unsorted or a sorted T cell fraction (not recorded which). The receptors shown here come from a male donor with ankylosing spondylitis. Each CDR3 is given with its conserved first and last residue. D genes are given only for firm matches. Some rows mark clone size as missing; the rest say once, few, many or name a class of expanded clone.

>TRBV3-1|-|TRBD2
CASSQEASGRDNEQFF
>TRBV12-3/TRBV12-4|-|-
CASSLIPTNTEAFF
>TRBV20-1|many|TRBD2
CSAVPSGLTGELFF
>TRBV5-5|-|-
CASSLLGPSLNYGYTF
>TRBV7-9|many|TRBD1
CASSLVVRGYNEQFF
>TRBV6-2/TRBV6-3|-|TRBD2
CASSLRERRNEQFF
>TRBV24-1|many|TRBD2
CATSGIAGGSYNEQFF
>TRBV30|many|-
CAWSPKSGRLSKNIQYF
>TRBV14|-|TRBD2
CASSQVGRGAYNEQFF
>TRBV4-1|medium-sized|-
CASSQDLGGYRCF
>TRBV5-1|-|-
CASSFRGRGDDTQYF
>TRBV2|few|-
CASSQSFDNQPQHF
>TRBV5-6|-|-
CASSRAPVYVHQETQYF
>TRBV5-4|-|-
CASSLGADGEQFF
>TRBV29-1|many|TRBD2
CSVEGVVDSGTYEQYF
>TRBV20-1|many|TRBD2
CSAILPGLARADTQYF
>TRBV5-6|few|-
CASSFYSDEQYF
>TRBV29-1|many|-
CSVEDLRRAQHF
>TRBV29-1|many|-
CSVIDETYEQYF
>TRBV7-6|many|TRBD1
CASSSTGASEQFF
>TRBV6-1|-|-
CASSDSTSVTQYF
>TRBV7-2|few|-
CASSLGQYGELFF
>TRBV29-1|many|-
CSCGLPNTDTQYF
>TRBV20-1|many|TRBD2
CSATSGFPSPSYEQYF
>TRBV9|-|-
CASSPSTGSEQYF
>TRBV7-9|-|-
CASSFLAAWDYTF
>TRBV15|-|TRBD2
CATSREREVNEQFF
>TRBV4-1|many|TRBD2
CASSQLGLAGGNEQFF
>TRBV7-9|many|-
CASSFSPERPQHF
>TRBV13|-|-
CASPLGPGLDTQYF
>TRBV27|-|-
CASSLAGVGTEAFF
>TRBV28|few|TRBD1
CASSSPRGGRLPTYSNQPQHF
>TRBV7-2|many|TRBD2
CASSLLTSGANEQFF
>TRBV25-1|many|-
CASSESGPVGDTQYF
>TRBV24-1|many|TRBD2
CATSDWGTSGMTTDTQYF
>TRBV7-9|few|TRBD2
CASSLGEGPYNEQFF
>TRBV7-9|-|-
CASSQQGHSYEQYF
>TRBV30|few|-
CAWKSNQKGGTEAFF
>TRBV7-9|many|-
CASSSPSVNTEAFF
>TRBV12-3/TRBV12-4|-|TRBD1
CASSVKGTGGSAGELFF
>TRBV4-1|-|-
CASSEQGNEKLFF
>TRBV30|few|TRBD2
CAWLNLAGGNTGELFF
>TRBV24-1|many|TRBD1
CATSDFRGVSTGGFNEQFF
>TRBV6-5|-|-
CASSYSGSGTDTQYF
>TRBV12-3/TRBV12-4|many|-
CASSSGGTYNEQFF
>TRBV7-9|-|-
CASSPTGRHTQYF
>TRBV12-3/TRBV12-4|many|TRBD2
CASSSGTSGSEQFF
>TRBV18|-|-
CASSPPGGGSTVEQYF
>TRBV19|-|-
CASSPLGDKLNEQFF
>TRBV20-1|few|-
CSARPRDTYGYTF
>TRBV30|many|-
CAWGQGGYNEQFF
>TRBV12-3/TRBV12-4|many|-
CASSIKGHTYNEQFF
>TRBV29-1|many|-
CSVEGDTEAFF
>TRBV6-1|few|TRBD2
CASRFGLAGAETQYF